A single sample gave rise to the 27 T cell receptor beta chains below, sequenced in a study of blood T cell repertoires in COVID-19. Some clones are missing from TCRdb's copy, which holds only in-frame ones; the method was immunoSEQ multiplex PCR. The repertoire holds around 250,000 clones, with around nine tenths as singletons. Sequencing was done on a sample of peripheral blood. These receptors originate from a woman in her sixties or seventies who had recovered from COVID-19.

To note about this clone: One end of the junction varies from germline; a read error may be responsible. The V and J genes are TRBV7-7 and TRBJ2-3; 7 nucleotides match TRBD2. Germline lookup yields CDR1 SSHAT and CDR2 FNYEAQ (reference sequence). The CDR3 has 16 amino acids. The CDR3 protein is CASSLNGGSGTDTQYF. The CDR3 nucleotides read TGTGCTAGCAGCTTAAACGGGGGGTCGGGCACAGATACGCAGTATTTT.

The chain is built from TRBV5-1 and TRBJ2-1, with unresolved D. The CDR3 has 13 residues. Trimming removed 0 bases at V and 10 bases at J, with 11 bases between. Germline-derived CDR1 and CDR2 are SGHRS and YFSETQ. Here the CDR3 DNA reads TGCGCCAGCAGCTTGGTTGGTTCAGGCGAGCAGTTCTTC. As protein: CASSLVGSGEQFF.

CDR3 in amino acids: CASSQEVGRAEDSPLHF. CDR3 DNA sequence: TGTGCCAGCAGCCAAGAAGTTGGGAGGGCGGAGGACTCACCCCTCCACTTT. V usage is TRBV3-1 (or the pseudogene TRBV3-2) and J usage is TRBJ1-6; unclear D gene. CDR3 length equals 17 residues. From germline, CDR1 is LGHDT and CDR2 YNNKEL (reference sequence). V gave up 0 bases and J gave up 10 bases, with 19 bases separating them.

The gene calls are TRBV6-2 or TRBV6-3 and TRBJ1-2; tentatively, D is TRBD1 (6 bases). The germline V and J ends were trimmed by 8 bases and 4 bases, with 14 bases remaining between them. Germline values: CDR1 MNHEY, CDR2 SVGEGT. CDR3 length equals 13 residues. CDR3: CASCLGQIYGYTF. For the CDR3, the DNA is TGTGCCAGCTGCCTTGGACAGATCTATGGCTACACCTTC.

This clone came up a few times. The V and J genes are TRBV6-1 and TRBJ1-2, with D possibly TRBD1 on 5 matching bases. CDR1 is MNHNS and CDR2 is SASEGT in the germline V gene. The CDR3 runs to 15 residues. Trimming removed 3 bases from V and 7 bases from J, with 18 bases in between. Here the CDR3 reads CASSERGQGARGYTF. CDR3 nucleotide sequence: TGTGCCAGCAGTGAGCGCGGACAAGGGGCACGTGGCTACACCTTC.

The V gene is TRBV6-2 or TRBV6-3, the J gene TRBJ2-4; D is undetermined. This CDR3 region has 14 residues. Trimming cost V 6 bases and J 10 bases, with 19 bases left between them. Germline values: CDR1 MNHEY, CDR2 SVGEGT. The CDR3 loop is CASSPGVSEWIQYF. The CDR3 DNA reads TGTGCCAGCAGCCCAGGAGTAAGTGAATGGATTCAGTACTTC.

The chain couples TRBV6-2 or TRBV6-3 to TRBJ1-6; TRBD1 agrees at 7 bases. The CDR3 length is 17 residues. Trimming removed 2 bases from V and 9 bases from J; junction bases left unmatched: 13. Per germline, CDR1 MNHEY and CDR2 SVGEGT. The CDR3 coding sequence is TGTGCCAGCAGTTACCCCCGAGCCTACAGGGGAGGTTCACCCCTCCACTTT. The encoded protein is CASSYPRAYRGGSPLHF.

This chain links TRBV9 with TRBJ1-2; TRBD1 aligns across 7 bases. This CDR3 comprises 19 residues. Germline CDR1 SGDLS, CDR2 YYNGEE. J lost 4 bases, V lost 0 bases, and 18 bases had no gene match. The CDR3 protein is CASSVGERATGVEGYGYTF. CDR3 DNA: TGTGCCAGCAGCGTAGGGGAAAGGGCAACAGGGGTAGAAGGCTATGGCTACACCTTC.

This chain uses TRBV15 with TRBJ1-5; a weak D match, TRBD1 (5 bases). V lost 1 base, J lost 0 bases, and 13 bases lay in between. Germline CDR1 reads LNHNV; CDR2 reads YYDKDF (reference sequence). This CDR3 comprises 17 residues. The DNA of the CDR3 is TGTGCCACCAGCAGAGGGGCGGCGGGGGGTAGCAATCAGCCCCAGCATTTT. This codes for CATSRGAAGGSNQPQHF.

This clone has a single count. The J gene is TRBJ2-2, the V gene TRBV2, with TRBD2 identical over 10 bases. The germline gives CDR1 SNHLY, CDR2 FYNNEI. The V gene end was trimmed by 6 bases and the J gene end by 7 bases; junction bases not matched to a gene: 8. CDR3 size: 15 residues. The CDR3 DNA sequence: TGTGCCAGCAGCCCCGGACTAGCGGTCCTCGGGGAGCTGTTTTTT. This encodes CASSPGLAVLGELFF. The full variable domain, completed using reference TRBV2 and TRBJ2-2, is EPEVTQTPSHQVTQMGQEVILRCVPISNHLYFYWYRQILGQKVEFLVSFYNNEISEKSEIFDDQFSVERPDGSNFTLKIRSTKLEDSAMYFCASSPGLAVLGELFFGEGSRLTVL.

The chain couples TRBV10-3 to TRBJ1-5; 8 bases fit TRBD1. The CDR3 sequence is 15 residues long. Germline CDR1 and CDR2: ENHRY and SYGVKD. V was pared by 2 bases and J by 6 bases, with 6 bases of the junction left unmatched. CDR3 in DNA: TGTGCCATCAGTGAGACAGGGGGAGGCAGTCAGCCCCAGCATTTT. This encodes CAISETGGGSQPQHF.

This rearrangement joins TRBV27 to TRBJ1-4, with 7 nucleotides matching TRBD1. Germline CDR1 reads MNHEY; CDR2 reads SMNVEV (reference sequence). J was trimmed by 4 bases and V by 7 bases; bases with no gene match: 9. This CDR3 is built from 15 residues. The CDR3 reads CASTGFRDSNEKLFF. The CDR3, as DNA: TGTGCCAGCACCGGATTCCGGGACAGTAATGAAAAACTGTTTTTT.

The chain uses TRBV19 and TRBJ1-1; D remains unclear. V was pared by 5 bases and J by 5 bases, with 12 bases between. The CDR3 spans 13 residues. From germline, CDR1 is LNHDA and CDR2 SQIVND (reference sequence). This CDR3 is CASSPRQNTEAFF. The CDR3, as DNA: TGTGCCAGTAGTCCCCGACAAAATACTGAAGCTTTCTTT.

This clone came up many times. The genes are TRBV7-9 and TRBJ1-4, with D maybe TRBD1 (5 bases). V was shortened by 2 bases and J by 8 bases, with 18 bases between the two germline ends. Per the germline V gene, CDR1 is SEHNR and CDR2 is FQNEAQ (reference sequence). The CDR3 has 16 amino acids. The CDR3 nucleotides read TGTGCCAGCAGCTTAATGGGCGGGGGAGTCGGGGAAAAACTGTTTTTT. It yields the protein CASSLMGGGVGEKLFF.

The chain joins TRBV29-1 to TRBJ2-5, with 7 bases that match TRBD1. The CDR3 consists of 13 residues. CDR1 is SQVTM, CDR2 ANQGSEA, per germline. CDR3 region: CRAEDRDKETQYF. CDR3 nucleotide sequence: TGCAGGGCGGAAGACAGGGACAAAGAGACCCAGTACTTC.

The chain has TRBV3-1 (or the pseudogene TRBV3-2) and TRBJ1-1; D uncertain. Germline V gene sequence: CDR1 LGHDT, CDR2 YNNKEL (reference sequence). This CDR3 is built from 14 residues. V lost 5 bases to trimming and J lost 1 base, with 11 bases between them. CDR3 amino acids: CASSERQPNTEAFF. For the CDR3, the DNA is TGTGCCAGCAGCGAGCGGCAGCCGAACACTGAAGCTTTCTTT.

The chain combines TRBV2 with TRBJ2-2; 7 bases agree with TRBD1. This CDR3 comprises 16 residues. Looked up from germline, CDR1 is SNHLY and CDR2 is FYNNEI. V was pared by 7 bases and J by 3 bases, with 11 bases of the junction left unmatched. DNA for the CDR3: TGTGCCAGCACCGAGGACCGGACAGGAGACACCGGGGAGCTGTTTTTT. It is translated as CASTEDRTGDTGELFF.

This sequence joins TRBV24-1 and TRBJ1-1; 8 bases agree with TRBD1. V shed 2 bases, J shed 2 bases, and the junction held 3 bases outside the gene matches. Germline CDR1 and CDR2: KGHDR and SFDVKD. There are 15 residues in the CDR3. CDR3: CATSDSRGPNTEAFF. The CDR3 coding sequence is TGTGCCACCAGTGATTCCAGGGGGCCTAACACTGAAGCTTTCTTT.

This clone has just one count. The V call is TRBV28, the J call TRBJ2-5; D ambiguous. CDR1 is MDHEN and CDR2 is SYDVKM in the germline V gene. Trimming left V 2 bases short and J 4 bases short, with 8 bases between. This CDR3 has 13 amino acids. This CDR3 is CASSLRGRETQYF. The DNA for the CDR3 is TGTGCCAGCAGTTTAAGAGGCCGAGAGACCCAGTACTTC.

The chain links TRBV5-1 to TRBJ2-1; a possible D gene is TRBD2 (6 bases). The CDR3 extends over 16 amino acids. CDR1 and CDR2 (germline): SGHRS, YFSETQ. This chain's CDR3 is CATSWGPGTPYNEQFF. The CDR3 DNA is TGCGCGACTTCTTGGGGTCCGGGGACTCCCTACAATGAGCAGTTCTTC. The full variable domain, completed using reference TRBV5-1 and TRBJ2-1, is KAGVTQTPRYLIKTRGQQVTLSCSPISGHRSVSWYQQTPGQGLQFLFEYFSETQRNKGNFPGRFSGRQFSNSRSEMNVSTLELGDSALYLCATSWGPGTPYNEQFFGPGTRLTVL.

This clone has just a few counts. The chain couples TRBV2 to TRBJ1-2; 9 bases map to TRBD1. The CDR3 sequence is 13 residues long. Germline values: CDR1 SNHLY, CDR2 FYNNEI. V shed 5 bases, J shed 8 bases, and the junction held 6 bases outside the gene matches. The DNA of the CDR3 is TGTGCCAGCAGTAGGGACAGGGACAGGGGCTACACCTTC. This encodes CASSRDRDRGYTF.

The chain carries TRBV18 and TRBJ2-3; 8 bases match TRBD1. Germline CDR1 reads KGHSH; CDR2 reads LQKENI. Unmatched junction bases numbered 7, after V lost 6 bases and J lost 2 bases. CDR3 length: 15 residues. In nucleotides, the CDR3 is TGTGCCAGCTCGCCGGGACAGGACTTCACAGATACGCAGTATTTT. Residues: CASSPGQDFTDTQYF.

With respect to this clone: Other nucleotide sequences from this sample produce the same CDR3. V and J are TRBV19 and TRBJ1-3, with D possibly TRBD1 on 5 matching bases. Germline V CDR1 and CDR2: LNHDA, SQIVND (reference sequence). V lost 3 bases and J 0 bases, leaving 9 bases between the germline ends. The CDR3 runs 15 residues. The CDR3 nucleotides are TGTGCCAGTAGTATTGGGGGAGGCTCTGGAAACACCATATATTTT. Translation gives CASSIGGGSGNTIYF. Full variable domain (outside the CDR3, taken from reference TRBV19 and TRBJ1-3): DGGITQSPKYLFRKEGQNVTLSCEQNLNHDAMYWYRQDPGQGLRLIYYSQIVNDFQKGDIAEGYSVSREKKESFPLTVTSAQKNPTAFYLCASSIGGGSGNTIYFGEGSWLTVV.

V usage is TRBV2 and J usage is TRBJ2-1, with 11 bases matching TRBD2. CDR1 is SNHLY, CDR2 FYNNEI, per germline. Trimming took 8 bases from V and 5 from J; bases not matched to a gene: 2. CDR3 length: 13 amino acids. The CDR3, as DNA: TGTGCCAGCGGGACTAGCGGTAACAATGAGCAGTTCTTC. Residues: CASGTSGNNEQFF.

The V call is TRBV9, the J call TRBJ2-2, with a possible D match to TRBD1 (6 bases). Per the germline V gene, CDR1 is SGDLS and CDR2 is YYNGEE. Trimming removed 4 bases at V and 2 bases at J, with 9 bases between. This CDR3 contains 14 residues. In nucleotides, the CDR3 is TGTGCCAGCAGCAGGGACACCAACACCGGGGAGCTGTTTTTT. This gives the protein CASSRDTNTGELFF.

A single count supports this clone. This sequence joins TRBV6-5 and TRBJ2-7; 11 bases align to TRBD1. The V segment lost 4 bases and the J segment 6 bases; nucleotides outside the gene matches: 5. Germline values: CDR1 MNHEY, CDR2 SVGAGI. The CDR3 extends over 14 amino acids. The CDR3 DNA follows: TGTGCCAGCAGTTCACGGACAGGGGGCCTCGAGCAGTACTTC. It translates to CASSSRTGGLEQYF.

This chain uses TRBV10-3 with TRBJ1-3; D gene uncertain. The CDR3 is made up of 17 amino acids. Germline CDR1 reads ENHRY; CDR2 reads SYGVKD. V was shortened by 5 bases and J by 0 bases, with 17 bases between the two germline ends. CDR3 amino acids: CAISLGSVAGSGNTIYF. CDR3 nucleotide sequence: TGTGCCATCAGTCTAGGTTCGGTAGCTGGCTCTGGAAACACCATATATTTT.